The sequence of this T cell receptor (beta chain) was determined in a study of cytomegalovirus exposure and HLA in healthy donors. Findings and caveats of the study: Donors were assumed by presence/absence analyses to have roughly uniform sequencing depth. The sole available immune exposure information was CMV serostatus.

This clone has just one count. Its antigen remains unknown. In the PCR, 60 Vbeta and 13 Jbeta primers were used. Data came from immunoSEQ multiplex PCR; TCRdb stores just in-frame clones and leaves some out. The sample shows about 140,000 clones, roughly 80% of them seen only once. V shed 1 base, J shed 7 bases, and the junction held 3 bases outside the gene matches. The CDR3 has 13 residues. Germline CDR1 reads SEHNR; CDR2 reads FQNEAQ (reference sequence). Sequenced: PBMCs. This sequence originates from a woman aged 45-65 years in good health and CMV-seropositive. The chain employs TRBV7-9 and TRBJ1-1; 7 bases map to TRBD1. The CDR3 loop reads CASSLEGAGEAFF. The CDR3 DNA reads TGTGCCAGCAGCTTAGAGGGGGCAGGTGAAGCTTTCTTT. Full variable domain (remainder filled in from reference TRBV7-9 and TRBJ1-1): DTGVSQNPRHKITKRGQNVTFRCDPISEHNRLYWYRQTLGQGPEFLTYFQNEAQLEKSRLLSDRFSAERPKGSFSTLEIQRTEQGDSAMYLCASSLEGAGEAFFGQGTRLTVV.